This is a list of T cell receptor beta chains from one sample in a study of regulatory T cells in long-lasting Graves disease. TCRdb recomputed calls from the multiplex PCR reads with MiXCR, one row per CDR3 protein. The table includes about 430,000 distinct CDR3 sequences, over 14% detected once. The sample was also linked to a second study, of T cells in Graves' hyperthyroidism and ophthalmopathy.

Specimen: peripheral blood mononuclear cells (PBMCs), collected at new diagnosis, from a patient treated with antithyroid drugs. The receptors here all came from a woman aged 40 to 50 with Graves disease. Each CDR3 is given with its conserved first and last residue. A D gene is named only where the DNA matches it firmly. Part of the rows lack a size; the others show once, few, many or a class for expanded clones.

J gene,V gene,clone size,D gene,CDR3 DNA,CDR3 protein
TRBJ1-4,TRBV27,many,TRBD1,TGTGCCAGCAGTGCGTACAGGGGGCGCGAGGTAGAGGAAAAACTGTTTTTT,CASSAYRGREVEEKLFF
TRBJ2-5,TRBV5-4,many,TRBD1,TGTGCCAGCAGCTGGGAACAGGGGGTGGAGACCCAGTACTTC,CASSWEQGVETQYF
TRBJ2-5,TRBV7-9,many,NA,TGCGCCAGCAGCCAAAAAGGCGGTACCCTGTACCAAGAGACCCAGTACTTC,CASSQKGGTLYQETQYF
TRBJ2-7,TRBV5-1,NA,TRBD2,TGCGCCAGCAGCTCGGGGACTAGCGGGAGGCACTCCTCTCCCTACGAGCAGTACTTC,CASSSGTSGRHSSPYEQYF
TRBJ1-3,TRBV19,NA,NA,TGTGCCAGTAAAGGACAACCCAGCTCTGGAAACACCATATATTTT,CASKGQPSSGNTIYF
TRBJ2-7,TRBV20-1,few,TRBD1,TGCAGTGCTAGCCAGGGGGCTAACTACGAGCAGTACTTC,CSASQGANYEQYF
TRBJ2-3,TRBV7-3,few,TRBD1,TGTGCCAGCAGCAACGGGGACAGGGACACAGATACGCAGTATTTT,CASSNGDRDTDTQYF
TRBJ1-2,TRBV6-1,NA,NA,TGTGCCAGCAGTCACGACGGGCAGGATAACTATGGCTACACCTTC,CASSHDGQDNYGYTF
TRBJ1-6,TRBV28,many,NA,TGTGCCAGCAGAAGACGGCTGGATTCACCCCTCCACTTT,CASRRRLDSPLHF
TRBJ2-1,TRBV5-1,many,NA,TGCGCCAGCAGCTTGAGGCATCAGGCAGGCAATGAGCAGTTCTTC,CASSLRHQAGNEQFF
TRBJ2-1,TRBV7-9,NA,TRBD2,TGTGCCACCTCGAGGGAGCGGGAGGTTGTTGAGCAGTTCTTC,CATSREREVVEQFF
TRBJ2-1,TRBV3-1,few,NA,TGTGCCAGTACCCGCGGCGGGAATAATGAGCAGTTCTTC,CASTRGGNNEQFF
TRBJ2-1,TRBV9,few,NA,TGTGCCAGCAGCGCTGCGACCGGGACCGGGGGCAATGAGCAGTTCTTC,CASSAATGTGGNEQFF
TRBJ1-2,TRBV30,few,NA,TGTGCCAGACAGACCGAGGCTAACTATGGCTACACCTTC,CARQTEANYGYTF
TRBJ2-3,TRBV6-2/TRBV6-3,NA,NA,TGTGCCAGCATTTGGGAGGCCGAGGCAGATACGCAGTATTTT,CASIWEAEADTQYF
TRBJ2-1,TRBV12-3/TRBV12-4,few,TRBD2,TGTGCCAGCAGTGGGACTAGCTCGAGCTCCTACAATGAGCAGTTCTTC,CASSGTSSSSYNEQFF
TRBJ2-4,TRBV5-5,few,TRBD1,TGTGCCAGCAGCGACAATACAGGGGTTCAGTACTTC,CASSDNTGVQYF
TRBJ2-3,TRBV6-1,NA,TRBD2,TGTGCCAGCAGTCGGGCGCGGACTTTGCGGGAGAGACCGCTGGACACAGATACGCAGTATTTT,CASSRARTLRERPLDTDTQYF
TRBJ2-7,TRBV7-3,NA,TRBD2,TGTGCCAGCAGCTTACATCCACTAGCGGGACTATACGAGCAGTACTTC,CASSLHPLAGLYEQYF
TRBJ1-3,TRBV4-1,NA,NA,TGCGCCAGCAGCCAAATAATGACAGCCTCTGGAAACACCACATATTTT,CASSQIMTASGNTTYF
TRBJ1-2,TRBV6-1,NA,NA,TGTGCCAGCAGACCTGGGACCGATCTGCATGGCTACACCTTC,CASRPGTDLHGYTF
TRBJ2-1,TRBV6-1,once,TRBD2,TGTGCCAGCAGCCAGACTAGCGGGACGGAGCAGTTCTTC,CASSQTSGTEQFF
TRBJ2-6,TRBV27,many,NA,TGTGCCAGCAGTCCACCCCCTGGGGCCAACGTCCTGACTTTC,CASSPPPGANVLTF
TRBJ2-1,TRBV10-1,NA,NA,TGTGCCAGCTCGGAGGGAGTACCCTACAATGAGCAGTTCTTC,CASSEGVPYNEQFF
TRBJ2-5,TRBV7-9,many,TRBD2,TGTGCCAGCAGCTCCGGGACTAGCGGGAGAGGGTCCCAGTACTTC,CASSSGTSGRGSQYF
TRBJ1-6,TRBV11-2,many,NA,TGTGCCAGCAGCTTCCGGCTGCTGGGTAATTCACCCCTCCACTTT,CASSFRLLGNSPLHF
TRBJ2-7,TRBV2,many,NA,TGTGCCAGCAGTATCGGGACGAGAGAGCAGTACTTC,CASSIGTREQYF
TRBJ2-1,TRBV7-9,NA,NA,TGTGCCAGCAGCCCCGATCAAGTGTACAATGAGCAGTTCTTC,CASSPDQVYNEQFF
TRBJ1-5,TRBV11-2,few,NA,TGTGCCAGCAGCTTACTTTTCCCGACTGTAACTCATAGCAATCAGCCCCAGCATTTT,CASSLLFPTVTHSNQPQHF
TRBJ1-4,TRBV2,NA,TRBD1,TGTGCCAGCAGTGTCCTGACAGGGACTAATGAAAAACTGTTTTTT,CASSVLTGTNEKLFF
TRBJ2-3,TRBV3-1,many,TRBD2,TGTGCCAGCAGCCCGGGACTAGCTTCCGACACAGATACGCAGTATTTT,CASSPGLASDTDTQYF
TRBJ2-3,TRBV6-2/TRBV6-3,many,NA,TGTGCCAGCAGTCGACCAGAAGATACGCAGTATTTT,CASSRPEDTQYF
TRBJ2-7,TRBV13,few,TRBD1,TGTGCCAGCAGTATTAAACCGGGACAGGGCTACGAGCAGTACTTC,CASSIKPGQGYEQYF
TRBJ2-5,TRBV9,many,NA,TGTGCCAGCAGCGTAGAGGGGTTGGCGAGGGAGACCCAGTACTTC,CASSVEGLARETQYF
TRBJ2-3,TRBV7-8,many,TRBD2,TGTGCCAGCACCCTAGCGGGACTCGACACAGATACGCAGTATTTT,CASTLAGLDTDTQYF
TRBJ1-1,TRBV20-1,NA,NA,TGCAGTGCTAGAGATTTCTCGAGGGTTGAAGACACTGAAGCTTTCTTT,CSARDFSRVEDTEAFF
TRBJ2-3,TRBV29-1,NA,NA,TGCAGCGTTGGTGGCAATACGCAGTATTTT,CSVGGNTQYF
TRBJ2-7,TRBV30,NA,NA,TGTGCCTGGCGAAGGGACGGAGAAAGTGACTTC,CAWRRDGESDF
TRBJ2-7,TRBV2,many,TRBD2,TGTGCCAGCAGTGCGGGAGCGGGAGGCTTGTTTGAGCAGTACTTC,CASSAGAGGLFEQYF
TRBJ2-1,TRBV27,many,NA,TGTGCCAGCAGTACCTTGGACTACCCCAAGCAGTTCTTC,CASSTLDYPKQFF
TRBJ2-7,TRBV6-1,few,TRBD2,TGTGCCAGCACTGGGTCCAGCGGGAGTTATGACGAGCAGTACTTC,CASTGSSGSYDEQYF
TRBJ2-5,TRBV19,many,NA,TGTGCCAGTAGCATGGAGGGGGGCCGGTTAGAGACCCAGTACTTC,CASSMEGGRLETQYF
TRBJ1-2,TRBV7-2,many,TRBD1,TGTGCCAGCAGTCCCTACCACCGGACAGGGCATGGCTACACCTTC,CASSPYHRTGHGYTF
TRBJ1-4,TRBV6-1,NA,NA,TGTGCCAGCAGTGAAGCGCTTCGGGGGGGCCCGAATGAAAAACCGTTTTTT,CASSEALRGGPNEKPFF
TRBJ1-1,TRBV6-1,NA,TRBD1,TGTGCCAGCAGTAGACAGGGTATTCACGTAACTTTCTTT,CASSRQGIHVTFF
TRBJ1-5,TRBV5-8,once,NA,TGTGCCAGCAGCATAATAACAGGGTCTCAGCCCCAGCATTTT,CASSIITGSQPQHF
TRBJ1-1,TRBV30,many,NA,TGTGCCTGGATACGACAGGATATGAACACTGAAGCTTTCTTT,CAWIRQDMNTEAFF
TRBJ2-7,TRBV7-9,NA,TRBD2,TGTGCCAGCAGCTCGGCTTCTAGCGGGACTATCTACGAGCAGTACTTC,CASSSASSGTIYEQYF
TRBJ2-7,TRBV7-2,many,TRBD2,TGTGCCAGCAGCTTATTGCCTAGCGGGACCTATTACGAGCAGTACTTC,CASSLLPSGTYYEQYF
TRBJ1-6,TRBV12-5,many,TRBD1,TGTGCTAGTGGTGGACAGGGGCGGAATTCACCCCTCCACTTT,CASGGQGRNSPLHF
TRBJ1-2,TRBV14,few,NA,TGTGCCAGCAGCCAACAGAACTATGGCTACACCTTC,CASSQQNYGYTF
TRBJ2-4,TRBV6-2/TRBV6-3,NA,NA,TGTGCCAGCAGTCAGGGGGCCAAAAACATTCAGTACTTC,CASSQGAKNIQYF
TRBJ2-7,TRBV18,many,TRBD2,TGTGCCAGCTCACCTACGGGACTACCTTACGAGCAGTACTTC,CASSPTGLPYEQYF